The following is a TCR beta chain sequence with its context. No antigen is known for it. This specimen belongs to a study of beta chain features in type 1 diabetes. Study background: No patient-donor differences in age, gender, total cells or subset yield. General observations from the study: Shortening of TCRB CDR3s, moderate but significant, appeared in all four CD4+ subsets of Type 1 diabetes patients. VDJ junctions sequenced from type 1 diabetes patients showed fewer insertions and more deletions.

The germline gives CDR1 SNHLY, CDR2 FYNNEI. The CDR3 spans 15 residues. Trimming took off 2 bases at V and 8 bases at J, with 15 bases between the two ends. Staining for CD45RO/CCR7/CD25/CD127/CD95/CD27 allowed sorting of CD4+ naive, central memory, regulatory and stem cell-like memory cells. As every portion of the isolated RNA was reverse transcribed, the sequencing read expressed TCRB transcripts. The protocol was immunoSEQ multiplex PCR, while the TCRdb copy is restricted to in-frame clones and leaves out a portion. The sample comprises over 700,000 clones, 15% to 20% of which are singletons, and 0.023% rests with the top ten.

The sequencing input was naive CD4+ T cells from blood. This TCR derives from a woman aged 18-35 years in good health. This chain uses TRBV2 with TRBJ2-2, with D perhaps matching TRBD2 (6 bases). This CDR3 is CASSEIRLGLGELFF. CDR3 in DNA: TGTGCCAGCAGTGAAATCCGACTAGGCTTGGGGGAGCTGTTTTTT.